This T cell receptor (beta chain) was retrieved from a study of tumor-infiltrating lymphocytes in primary liver carcinoma (dated by TCRdb to about 2017). Turning to the overall study: Of the five patients (three men and two women, aged 30 to 69 years), four had hepatocellular carcinoma and one had combined HCC and intrahepatic cholangiocarcinoma. A total of some 35 specimens from 5 patients underwent TCRbeta repertoire sequencing, comprising around 25 tumor regions, 5 adjacent noncancerous liver tissues and 5 peripheral blood samples. The tumors of the five patients were staged as T1-T3 N0M0, with maximum diameters ranging from roughly 4.2 to 10 cm. Across five regions of each liver tumor, along with adjacent normal tissue and blood, the study brought together TCRbeta repertoire sequencing, expression microarrays and whole-exome sequencing. Each sample produced about 3.5 to 8 million productive TCRbeta reads, and read depth showed no significant difference between tissue types. Technical replicate repertoires showed high reproducibility, with mean shared-clone rates around 0.91 and correlation coefficients above 0.95. To link TCRbeta repertoire diversity with the local molecular phenotype, the roughly 27 tumor region samples were profiled using Agilent mRNA microarrays. The research as a whole found: Only about 7.5-25% of top clones were present in all five regions of a tumor, suggesting spatial heterogeneity of tumor-infiltrating T cells. The study included only four to six patients, and the authors note findings should be validated in a larger study. Repertoire overlap was higher between tumor regions (mean about 35%) than tumor-adjacent (approximately 17%) or tumor-blood (approximately 14%) pairs, consistent with antigen-driven expansion. Because sequencing covered only the TCR beta chain and unpaired alpha chains were not captured, true repertoire diversity is likely underestimated. Comparison of CD4+ and CD8+ T cell repertoires was precluded by the use of bulk unsorted samples. A significantly larger repertoire fraction was made up by the top 250 clones in tumors than in blood (p = 0.039).

Without any cell sorting, total RNA and DNA were co-extracted from about 21-30 mg of bulk tissue using the AllPrep DNA/RNA mini kit. Between late 2015 and 2016, a few patients in China with histopathologically diagnosed primary liver carcinoma had surgical resection. Patients had chronic HBV infection and were treatment-naive at sampling. Five spatially separated regions were sampled per tumor: superior, inferior, left-lateral and right-lateral poles, plus the tumor centre. More than 85% viable tumor cells were found by histology in every tumor sample. Each fresh piece of tumor and adjacent tissue was cut in two, with one half stored in RNAlater at -80 degrees C and the other half sent for histology. Starting from about 500 ng total RNA, TCRbeta-specific cDNA was produced by reverse transcription with a constant-region primer and ProtoScript II reverse transcriptase. Three nested multiplex PCR rounds, following a slightly modified ARM-PCR procedure, were used to build the TCRbeta libraries. Multiplex TRBV1-TRBV30 forward primers and a Cbeta reverse primer were used in the first two PCR rounds, each of which was run for 10 to 11 cycles. A final 25-cycle PCR with Deep VentR polymerase added sample barcodes and Illumina adapters. Amplicons of 200-500 bp were gel-purified with a QIAquick gel extraction kit before sequencing. An Illumina HiSeq 2500 was used to sequence the TCRbeta amplicons with 250-bp paired-end reads. As for how the authors treated the data: Trimmomatic v0.33 was used to quality-trim the reads, and FLASH v1.2.11 was used to merge paired reads so that full CDR3 sequences could be recovered. V, D and J germline segments were assigned to the rearranged TCRbeta sequences using MiGEC v1.2.1b. Clonotype statistics and Shannon-Wiener diversity indices were computed with VDJtools v1.0.0. To cut down on sampling bias, every analysis after diversity analysis relied on just the 250 most abundant clonotypes from each sample. Clones were called with MiXCR by TCRdb after fastp trimmed the public reads at Q25, and only in-frame beta chains were retained. Rows matching on CDR3 protein sequence are summarized as one entry with the most common DNA and genes. For this entry, the V and J calls and clone size follow TCRdb and not the study's own pipeline. The sample table contains 70,000 to 75,000 distinct CDR3 sequences; only one count was recorded for approximately 70% of them. The ten largest clonotypes hold 28% of the sample.

In regard to this clonotype: Its antigen is still unknown. At one of its ends the junction is not consistent with the germline gene, which may arise from a read error.

The germline V gene gives CDR1 as MDHEN and CDR2 as SYDVKM. The CDR3 holds 16 amino acids from the cysteine to the phenylalanine. Of the read, only the CDR3 DNA is kept; its 48 bases are in frame from base 1. The V and J segments used are TRBV28 and TRBJ2-4, with the D gene not clear enough to name. Input material: liver tumor tissue from sampling region 4. This specimen's cell subset or site label, interpreted: tumor region T4, right-lateral pole. This clonotype was sampled from a man aged 40-55 years with primary liver carcinoma and hepatitis B virus infection. The nucleotide sequence is given as TGTGCCAGTAGTTTAACTTCCGGGCTAGCCAAAAACATTCAGTACTTC. Translation gives CASSLTSGLAKNIQYF.